These 5 T cell receptor beta chains were all obtained from the same sample, sequenced in a study of Graves' ophthalmopathy and Graves' hyperthyroidism. RNA served as the template for amplifying TCR beta CDR3 regions. Second-round multiplex PCR came after first-round RT-PCR with HTBI primers. TCRdb itself ran the multiplex PCR reads through MiXCR, one entry per CDR3 protein. The sample contains roughly 610,000 distinct CDR3 sequences, about 20% of which appear only once. Sequences were obtained from peripheral blood. All receptors come from a woman aged 18-30 years with stable Graves' hyperthyroidism. Some clones in this sample may be carry-over from other donors' samples.

This rearrangement joins TRBV3-1 to TRBJ2-2; 8 nucleotides agree with TRBD2. Trimming removed 4 bases from V and 5 bases from J; junction bases left unmatched: 6. Germline CDR1 LGHDT, CDR2 YNNKEL (reference sequence). The CDR3 spans 15 residues. The CDR3 sequence is CASSPRGGRTGELFF. CDR3 DNA sequence: TGTGCCAGCAGCCCCCGGGGGGGGCGAACCGGGGAGCTGTTTTTT.

In nucleotides, the CDR3 is TGCGCCAGCAGCCAAGATCAGGCGCCTTACTATGGCTACACCTTC. As protein: CASSQDQAPYYGYTF. V gene TRBV4-1 combines with J gene TRBJ1-2; D is uncertain. Germline V gene lookup returns CDR1 MGHRA and CDR2 YSYEKL. The CDR3 is 15 residues long. Trimming pared 0 bases from V and 3 bases from J, leaving 11 bases between.

This clonotype has at least ten counts. The chain joins TRBV28 to TRBJ1-1; 7 bases map to TRBD1. Germline trimming cut 0 bases from V and 2 bases from J; bases unmatched to any gene: 3. The CDR3 totals 15 residues. Germline CDR1 reads MDHEN; CDR2 reads SYDVKM. CDR3 nucleotides: TGTGCCAGCAGTTTATGGGACAGGCTTAACACTGAAGCTTTCTTT. Protein product: CASSLWDRLNTEAFF. Together with reference TRBV28 and TRBJ1-1, the CDR3 gives the full variable domain: DVKVTQSSRYLVKRTGEKVFLECVQDMDHENMFWYRQDPGLGLRLIYFSYDVKMKEKGDIPEGYSVSREKKERFSLILESASTNQTSMYLCASSLWDRLNTEAFFGQGTRLTVV.

The chain has TRBV6-1 and TRBJ1-1, with D tentatively TRBD1 (5 bases). V lost 7 bases and J lost 4, with 16 bases in between. This CDR3 has 14 residues. The germline V gene encodes CDR1 MNHNS and CDR2 SASEGT. CDR3 region: CASTLQGWGTEAFF. CDR3 nucleotide sequence: TGTGCCAGCACCTTGCAGGGATGGGGCACTGAAGCTTTCTTT.

The chain is built from TRBV20-1 and TRBJ1-6; 9 positions agree with TRBD1. The CDR3 spans 15 residues. Germline V gives CDR1 DFQATT, CDR2 SNEGSKA (reference sequence). The CDR3 region is CSAWDREKGNSPLHF. DNA for the CDR3: TGCAGCGCTTGGGACAGGGAGAAGGGAAATTCACCCCTCCACTTT.